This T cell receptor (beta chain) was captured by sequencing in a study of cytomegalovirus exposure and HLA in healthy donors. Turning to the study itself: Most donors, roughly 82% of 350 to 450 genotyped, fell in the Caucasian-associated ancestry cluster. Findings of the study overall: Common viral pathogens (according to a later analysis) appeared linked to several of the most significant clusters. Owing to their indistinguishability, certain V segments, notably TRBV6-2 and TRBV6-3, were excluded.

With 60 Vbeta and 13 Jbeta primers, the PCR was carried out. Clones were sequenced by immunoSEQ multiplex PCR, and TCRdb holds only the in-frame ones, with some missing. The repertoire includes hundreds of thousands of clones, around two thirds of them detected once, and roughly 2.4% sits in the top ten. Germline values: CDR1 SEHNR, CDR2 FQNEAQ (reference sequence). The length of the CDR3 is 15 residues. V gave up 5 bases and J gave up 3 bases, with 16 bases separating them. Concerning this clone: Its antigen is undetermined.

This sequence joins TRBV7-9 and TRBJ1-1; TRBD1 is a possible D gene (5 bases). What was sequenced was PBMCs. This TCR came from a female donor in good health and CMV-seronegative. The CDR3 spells CASSLFTGGDTEAFF. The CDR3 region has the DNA TGTGCCAGCAGCCTTTTCACAGGAGGGGACACTGAAGCTTTCTTT.